The entry below describes one TCR beta chain. The germline gives CDR1 SGHRS, CDR2 YFSETQ. The CDR3 has 16 residues. V lost 4 bases, J lost 3 bases, and 11 bases stayed unmatched. Original methodology: Amplification from reference gene primers served as the basis for estimated nucleated cell counts. This table comes from immunoSEQ multiplex PCR, and its TCRdb copy is limited to in-frame clones, with some not included. V and J calls and clone size are as listed in that table; D and trimming were resolved from the DNA. Of 290,000 or so clones in the sample, approximately 89% were seen once. Researchers sorted participants into cohorts using their self-reported clinical history. Symptom resolution, clearance, or two negative PCRs marked donors in Cohort 3 as recovered. The data were taken from a study of blood T cell repertoires in COVID-19. Study in general: From T cells, B-cell-depleted T cells, or PBMCs came the material, which was cDNA or gDNA.

V is TRBV5-1 and J is TRBJ2-3, with 7 bases lining up with TRBD1. The source of this sequence is a young woman who had recovered from COVID-19. Sequencing was done on a sample of PBMCs or T cells enriched from blood (not recorded which). As DNA, the CDR3 is TGCGCCAGCAGCACAGAAACAGGGGCAGGGACAGATACGCAGTATTTT. Encoded protein: CASSTETGAGTDTQYF.